In its sample, the clone carrying this T cell receptor (beta chain) was seen many times. The source of the sample is a study of T cells in Graves' hyperthyroidism and ophthalmopathy. CDR3 length equals 13 residues. The germline V gene encodes CDR1 LGHDT and CDR2 YNNKEL (reference sequence). V shed 5 bases and J shed 5 bases, with 10 bases lying between them. RNA transcripts served as the template for amplifying TCR beta CDR3 regions. During a first-round RT-PCR of the TCR CDR3, the HTBI primer set was used. MiXCR was run by TCRdb on the multiplex PCR reads, yielding one entry per CDR3 protein. The table includes 600,000 to 650,000 distinct CDR3 sequences, about 17% detected once.

This clonotype was obtained from a woman aged 25-40 years with Graves' hyperthyroidism. The chain combines TRBV3-1 with TRBJ1-5; D possibly corresponds to TRBD1 (6 bases). The sample was blood. The CDR3 coding sequence is TGTGCCAGCAGCTCCTACAGGGATCAGCCCCAGCATTTT. Translation gives CASSSYRDQPQHF.